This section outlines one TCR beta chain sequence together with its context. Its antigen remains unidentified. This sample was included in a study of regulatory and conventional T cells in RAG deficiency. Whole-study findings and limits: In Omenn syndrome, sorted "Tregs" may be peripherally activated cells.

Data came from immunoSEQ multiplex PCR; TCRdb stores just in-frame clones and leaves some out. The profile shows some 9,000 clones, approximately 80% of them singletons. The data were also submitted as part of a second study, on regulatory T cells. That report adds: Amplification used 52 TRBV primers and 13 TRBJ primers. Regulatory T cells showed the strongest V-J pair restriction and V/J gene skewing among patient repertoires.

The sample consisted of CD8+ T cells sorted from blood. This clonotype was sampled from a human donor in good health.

The CDR3 coding sequence is TGTGCCAGCAGCTTCCGACAAGAAGTTGGCTACACCTTC. It translates to CASSFRQEVGYTF. The J gene is TRBJ1-2, the V gene TRBV7-9; D gene unclear. Germline V gives CDR1 SEHNR, CDR2 FQNEAQ (reference sequence). V was cut by 3 bases and J by 7 bases, with 12 bases left in between. The CDR3 length is 13 residues.